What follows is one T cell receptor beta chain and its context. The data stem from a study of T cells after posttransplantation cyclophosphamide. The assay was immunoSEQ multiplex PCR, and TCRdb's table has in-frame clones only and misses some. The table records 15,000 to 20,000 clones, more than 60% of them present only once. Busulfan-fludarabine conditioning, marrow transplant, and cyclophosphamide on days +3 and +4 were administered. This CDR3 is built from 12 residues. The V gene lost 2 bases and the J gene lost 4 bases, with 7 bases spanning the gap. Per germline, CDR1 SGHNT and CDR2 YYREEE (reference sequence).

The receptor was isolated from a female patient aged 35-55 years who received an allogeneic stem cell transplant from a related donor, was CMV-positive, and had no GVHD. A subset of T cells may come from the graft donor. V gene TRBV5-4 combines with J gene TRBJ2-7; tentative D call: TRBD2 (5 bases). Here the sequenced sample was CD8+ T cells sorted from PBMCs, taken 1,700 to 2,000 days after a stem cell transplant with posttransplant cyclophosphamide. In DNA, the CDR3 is TGTGCCAGCAGCTTACTAGGTTACGAGCAGTACTTC. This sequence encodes CASSLLGYEQYF.